Listed below are T cell receptor beta chains from one sample, sequenced in a study of T-cell reconstitution after alpha-beta-depleted transplantation in children. In TCRdb, the PCR reads were re-called with MiXCR into one record per CDR3 protein. The table records approximately 1,000,000 distinct CDR3 sequences, about 26% of them present only once. Sequencing used PBMCs, mostly from graft donor cells, obtained 360 days after TCRalphabeta/CD19-depleted stem cell transplant. The receptors were gathered from a boy younger than two who had a stem cell transplant for SCID, so the T cells may come from the graft donor. Each CDR3 is given with its conserved first and last residue. D genes are given only for firm matches. Size values are once, few and many counts, or a class for expanded clones, and some rows have none.

D: -; V: TRBV4-2; size: few; J: TRBJ2-4; CDR3: CASSQEVITAFNIQYF; DNA: TGTGCCAGCAGCCAAGAAGTGATTACAGCATTCAACATTCAGTACTTC
D: TRBD1; V: TRBV12-3/TRBV12-4; size: few; J: TRBJ1-5; CDR3: CASRSGTGNQPQHF; DNA: TGTGCCAGCAGGTCAGGGACAGGGAATCAGCCCCAGCATTTT
D: -; V: TRBV9; size: few; J: TRBJ1-3; CDR3: CASSVEESSGNTIYF; DNA: TGTGCCAGCAGCGTAGAGGAAAGCTCTGGAAACACCATATATTTT
D: -; V: TRBV20-1; size: -; J: TRBJ2-1; CDR3: CSARIPDRYTNEQFF; DNA: TGCAGTGCTAGGATCCCTGACAGGTATACGAATGAGCAGTTCTTC
D: TRBD1; V: TRBV9; size: -; J: TRBJ2-2; CDR3: CASSALTGGTGELFF; DNA: TGTGCCAGCAGCGCCCTGACAGGGGGGACCGGGGAGCTGTTTTTT
D: -; V: TRBV20-1; size: -; J: TRBJ1-2; CDR3: CSARESRQLYGYTF; DNA: TGCAGTGCTAGAGAAAGTCGGCAGCTATATGGCTACACCTTC
D: TRBD2; V: TRBV6-1; size: -; J: TRBJ2-3; CDR3: CASSEVWGGADTQYF; DNA: TGTGCCAGCAGTGAAGTGTGGGGGGGGGCAGATACGCAGTATTTT
D: -; V: TRBV7-2; size: -; J: TRBJ2-7; CDR3: CASSKENSYEQYF; DNA: TGTGCCAGCAGCAAAGAAAATTCCTACGAGCAGTACTTC
D: TRBD1; V: TRBV12-3/TRBV12-4; size: few; J: TRBJ2-2; CDR3: CASRSWSGTASPGELFF; DNA: TGTGCCAGCAGATCCTGGTCGGGGACAGCATCCCCCGGGGAGCTGTTTTTT
D: TRBD2; V: TRBV20-1; size: few; J: TRBJ2-5; CDR3: CSARRGPVAGTYQETQYF; DNA: TGCAGTGCTAGGAGGGGCCCCGTAGCGGGGACGTACCAAGAGACCCAGTACTTC
D: -; V: TRBV6-5; size: -; J: TRBJ2-7; CDR3: CASSYSAGLSYEQYF; DNA: TGTGCCAGCAGTTACTCGGCAGGGCTTTCCTACGAGCAGTACTTC
D: -; V: TRBV12-3/TRBV12-4; size: -; J: TRBJ2-7; CDR3: CASSFFPGRSEYEQYF; DNA: TGTGCCAGCAGTTTTTTCCCAGGCCGGAGCGAATACGAGCAGTACTTC
D: -; V: TRBV28; size: -; J: TRBJ1-2; CDR3: CASSLEKGVYGYTF; DNA: TGTGCCAGCAGTTTGGAGAAAGGGGTATACGGCTACACCTTC
D: TRBD2; V: TRBV19; size: -; J: TRBJ2-1; CDR3: CASLTPSGGRNEQFF; DNA: TGTGCCAGTCTCACCCCTAGCGGGGGGCGTAATGAGCAGTTCTTC
D: -; V: TRBV20-1; size: -; J: TRBJ1-1; CDR3: CSARDWSLTLSNTEAFF; DNA: TGCAGTGCTAGAGATTGGAGTCTTACCCTATCGAACACTGAAGCTTTCTTT
D: -; V: TRBV4-1; size: -; J: TRBJ1-1; CDR3: CASSQEGGTEAFF; DNA: TGTGCCAGCAGCCAAGAAGGGGGGACTGAAGCTTTCTTT
D: -; V: TRBV10-3; size: many; J: TRBJ2-4; CDR3: CASALRRRGNIQYF; DNA: TGTGCCAGCGCCCTCAGGCGAAGGGGGAACATTCAGTACTTC
D: TRBD1; V: TRBV7-3; size: -; J: TRBJ2-2; CDR3: CASSLGRQGTGELFF; DNA: TGTGCCAGCAGCCTCGGGCGACAGGGCACCGGGGAGCTGTTTTTT
D: TRBD2; V: TRBV15; size: -; J: TRBJ2-3; CDR3: CATRVTSGVTDTQYF; DNA: TGTGCCACCAGGGTCACTAGCGGGGTTACAGATACGCAGTATTTT
D: -; V: TRBV5-1; size: -; J: TRBJ2-7; CDR3: CASSLVPQGAYEQYF; DNA: TGCGCCAGCAGCTTGGTCCCCCAGGGAGCCTACGAGCAGTACTTC
D: -; V: TRBV5-1; size: -; J: TRBJ1-2; CDR3: CATLRDSLANYGYTF; DNA: TGCGCCACTCTACGAGACAGCTTAGCTAACTATGGCTACACCTTC
D: -; V: TRBV6-1; size: -; J: TRBJ2-3; CDR3: CASSELGYLSPSTDTQYF; DNA: TGTGCCAGCAGTGAATTGGGCTACCTCAGCCCTAGCACAGATACGCAGTATTTT